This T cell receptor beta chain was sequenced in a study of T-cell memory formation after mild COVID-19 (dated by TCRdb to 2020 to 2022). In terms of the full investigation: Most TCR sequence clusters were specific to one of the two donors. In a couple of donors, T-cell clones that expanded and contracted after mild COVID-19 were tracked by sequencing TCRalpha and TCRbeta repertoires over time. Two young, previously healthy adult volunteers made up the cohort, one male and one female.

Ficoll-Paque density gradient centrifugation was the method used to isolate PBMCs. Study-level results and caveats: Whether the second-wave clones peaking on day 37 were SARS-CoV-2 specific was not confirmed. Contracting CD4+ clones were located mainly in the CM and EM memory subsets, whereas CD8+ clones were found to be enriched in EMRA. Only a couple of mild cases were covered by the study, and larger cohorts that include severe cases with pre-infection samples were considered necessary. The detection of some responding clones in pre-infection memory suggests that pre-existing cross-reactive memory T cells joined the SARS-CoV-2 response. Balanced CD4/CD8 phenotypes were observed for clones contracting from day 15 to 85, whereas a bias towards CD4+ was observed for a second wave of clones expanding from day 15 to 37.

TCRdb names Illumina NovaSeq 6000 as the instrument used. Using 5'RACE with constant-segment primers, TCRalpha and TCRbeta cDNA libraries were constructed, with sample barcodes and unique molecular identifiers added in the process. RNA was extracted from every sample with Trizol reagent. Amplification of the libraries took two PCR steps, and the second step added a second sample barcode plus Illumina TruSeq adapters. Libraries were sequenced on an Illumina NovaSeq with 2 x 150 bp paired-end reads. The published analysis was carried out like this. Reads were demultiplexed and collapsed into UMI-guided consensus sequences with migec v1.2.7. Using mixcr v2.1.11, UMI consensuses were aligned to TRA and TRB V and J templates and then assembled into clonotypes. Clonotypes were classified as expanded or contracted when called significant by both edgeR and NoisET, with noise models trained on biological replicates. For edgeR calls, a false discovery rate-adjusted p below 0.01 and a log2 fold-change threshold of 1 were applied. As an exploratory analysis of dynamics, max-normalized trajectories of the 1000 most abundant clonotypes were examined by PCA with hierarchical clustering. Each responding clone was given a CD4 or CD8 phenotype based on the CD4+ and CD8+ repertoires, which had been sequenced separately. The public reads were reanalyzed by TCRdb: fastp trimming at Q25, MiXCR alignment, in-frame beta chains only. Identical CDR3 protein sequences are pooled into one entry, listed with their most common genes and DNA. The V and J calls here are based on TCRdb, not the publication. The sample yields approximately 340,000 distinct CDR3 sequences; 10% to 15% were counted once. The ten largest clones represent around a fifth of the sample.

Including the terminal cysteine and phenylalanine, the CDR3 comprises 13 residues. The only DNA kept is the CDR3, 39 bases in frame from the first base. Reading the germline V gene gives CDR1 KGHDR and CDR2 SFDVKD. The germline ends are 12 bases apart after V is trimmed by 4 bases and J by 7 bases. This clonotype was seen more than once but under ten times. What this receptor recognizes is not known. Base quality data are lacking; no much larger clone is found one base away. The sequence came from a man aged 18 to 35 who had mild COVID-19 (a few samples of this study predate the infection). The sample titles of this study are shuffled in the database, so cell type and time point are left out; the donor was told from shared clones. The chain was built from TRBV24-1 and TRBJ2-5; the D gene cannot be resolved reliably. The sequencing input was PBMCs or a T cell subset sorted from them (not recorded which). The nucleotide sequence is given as TGTGCCACCAGTGACGGCCAGGAGAGGACCCAGTACTTC. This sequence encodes CATSDGQERTQYF.